This TCR beta chain was sequenced for a study of cytomegalovirus exposure and HLA in healthy donors. Study-level findings and limits: Three CMV-associated chains were confirmed in vitro to be specific for CMV antigens. A later analysis found common viral pathogens apparently linked to several of the most significant clusters. Immune exposure information comprised only CMV serostatus.

V shed 2 bases, J shed 5 bases, and the junction held 6 bases outside the gene matches. The CDR3 has 16 amino acids. The germline gives CDR1 KGHSH, CDR2 LQKENI. PCR primers comprised 60 Vbeta and 13 Jbeta primers. Produced via immunoSEQ multiplex PCR; TCRdb's table is partial and in-frame only. This sample has about 82,000 clones, with less than 80% found just once. Note on this clone: The antigen is unknown.

Sequenced sample: PBMCs. The chain has TRBV18 and TRBJ2-5, with 12 bases fitting TRBD2. This sequence originates from a woman in her 40s in good health and CMV-seropositive. The CDR3 sequence is CASSPKLAGGRETQYF. The CDR3 DNA is TGTGCCAGCTCACCAAAACTAGCGGGAGGACGTGAGACCCAGTACTTC.